Following are 8 T cell receptor beta chains from one sample sequenced in a study of blood T cell repertoires in COVID-19. Measured with immunoSEQ multiplex PCR; TCRdb has only the in-frame clones, and not every one. The data hold some 180,000 clones, with roughly 80% observed a single time. The source material was peripheral blood. Source of these receptors: a man in his sixties with acute or convalescent COVID-19.

The J gene is TRBJ2-1, the V gene TRBV19, with D possibly being TRBD2 (6 bases). Germline V lookup: CDR1 LNHDA, CDR2 SQIVND (reference sequence). This CDR3 spans 18 amino acids. Between the trimmed V and J ends, which lost 3 bases and 8 bases, there was a span of 26 bases. CDR3 DNA sequence: TGTGCCAGTAGTATCGGGCTAGCGAACGGGAACCAGAAGGATGAGCAGTTCTTC. It translates to CASSIGLANGNQKDEQFF.

The genes are TRBV23-1 and TRBJ1-5; 8 bases agree with TRBD1. TRBV23-1 is an open reading frame whose function is uncertain. Unmatched junction bases numbered 8, after V lost 3 bases and J lost 4 bases. The CDR3 has 16 amino acids. The CDR3 bases are TGCGCCAGCAGTCATCCTAAGGACAGGGCGAATCAGCCCCAGCATTTT. It specifies CASSHPKDRANQPQHF.

This clone was picked up a small number of times. The CDR3 spells CASSLAKGQGINYGYTF. The CDR3 DNA sequence: TGCGCCAGCAGCTTGGCCAAAGGACAGGGGATTAACTATGGCTACACCTTC. The V and J genes are TRBV5-1 and TRBJ1-2; 9 nucleotides agree with TRBD1. There are 17 residues in the CDR3. V lost 0 bases to trimming and J lost 1 base; unmatched junction nucleotides: 7. Germline V lookup: CDR1 SGHRS, CDR2 YFSETQ.

About this clone: At the DNA level, this CDR3 is encoded by other sequences in the same sample as well. The chain combines TRBV12-3 or TRBV12-4 with TRBJ1-2, with 7 bases matching TRBD1. J was trimmed by 2 bases and V by 5 bases; bases with no gene match: 2. The CDR3 covers 13 residues. CDR3: CASSPTGNYGYTF. CDR3 nucleotide sequence: TGTGCCAGCAGTCCGACAGGGAACTATGGCTACACCTTC.

This clone was seen at least ten times. In DNA form, the CDR3 reads TGTGCCAGCAGTTATGTGCGCGGGAACACCGGGGAGCTGTTTTTT. Its protein is CASSYVRGNTGELFF. V and J are TRBV6-2 or TRBV6-3 and TRBJ2-2; D is undetermined. Germline CDR1 is MNHEY and CDR2 is SVGEGT. V lost 3 bases, J lost 1 base, and 9 bases lay in between. This CDR3 spans 15 amino acids.

This chain uses TRBV7-9 with TRBJ2-1; D not certain. Trimming shortened V by 4 bases and J by 1 base, and 8 bases separated the two germline ends. CDR3 length: 14 amino acids. Germline V gene sequence: CDR1 SEHNR, CDR2 FQNEAQ (reference sequence). The CDR3 sequence: CASSSRLSYNEQFF. The CDR3, as DNA: TGTGCCAGCAGCTCGCGCCTTTCCTACAATGAGCAGTTCTTC.

V and J are TRBV6-5 and TRBJ2-5; weak D call: TRBD2 (6 bases). The CDR3 is made up of 15 amino acids. CDR1 MNHEY and CDR2 SVGAGI come from the germline V gene. V was trimmed by 0 bases and J by 2 bases, leaving 10 bases between them. For the CDR3, the DNA is TGTGCCAGCAGTTACTCTCCCGGGACTCAAGAGACCCAGTACTTC. This translates into CASSYSPGTQETQYF.

The V gene is TRBV9, the J gene TRBJ2-6; 9 positions agree with TRBD2. The ends lost 0 bases at V and 2 bases at J; junction bases unmatched: 6. Germline CDR1 reads SGDLS; CDR2 reads YYNGEE. CDR3 length equals 18 residues. CDR3 amino acids: CASSVGPSGGTGANVLTF. CDR3 DNA sequence: TGTGCCAGCAGCGTAGGTCCCAGCGGGGGGACTGGGGCCAACGTCCTGACTTTC.